Here is one TCR beta chain with its context. What it recognizes is unknown. The source of the sample is a study of cytomegalovirus exposure and HLA in healthy donors. V was trimmed by 4 bases and J by 6 bases, leaving 12 bases between them. There are 14 residues in the CDR3. CDR1 and CDR2 (germline): MGHDK, SYGVNS. Findings of the study overall: It was shown in a later analysis that HLA-associated TCR beta chains were more clonally expanded than other, equally common chains.

Amplification used 60 Vbeta primers and 13 Jbeta primers. The protocol was immunoSEQ multiplex PCR, while the TCRdb copy is restricted to in-frame clones and leaves out a portion. The sample lists about 35,000 clones, around 77% occurring once. The chain has TRBV25-1 and TRBJ2-2; a weak D match, TRBD1 (6 bases). The sequencing sample was made of PBMCs. The sequence was obtained from a woman aged 25 to 45 in good health and CMV-seropositive. The CDR3 nucleotides read TGTGCCAGCAGTGTGCAACAGGGTCCCGGGGAGCTGTTTTTT. As protein: CASSVQQGPGELFF.